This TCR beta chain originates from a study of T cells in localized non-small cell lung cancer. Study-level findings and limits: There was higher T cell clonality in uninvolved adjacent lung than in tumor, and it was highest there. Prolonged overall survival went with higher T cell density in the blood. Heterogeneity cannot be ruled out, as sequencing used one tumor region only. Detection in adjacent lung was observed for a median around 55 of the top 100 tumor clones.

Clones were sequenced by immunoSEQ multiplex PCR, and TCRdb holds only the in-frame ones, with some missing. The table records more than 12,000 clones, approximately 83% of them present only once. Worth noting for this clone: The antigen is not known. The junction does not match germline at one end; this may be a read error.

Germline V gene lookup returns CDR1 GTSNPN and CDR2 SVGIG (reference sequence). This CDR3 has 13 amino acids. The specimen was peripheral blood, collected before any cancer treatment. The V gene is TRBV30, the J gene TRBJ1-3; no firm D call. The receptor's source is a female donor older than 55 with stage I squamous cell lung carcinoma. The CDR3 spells CAWSEYSGNTVYF. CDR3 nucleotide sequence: TGTGCCTGGAGTGAGTACTCTGGAAACACCGTATATTTT. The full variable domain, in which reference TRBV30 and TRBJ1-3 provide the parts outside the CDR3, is SQTIHQWPATLVQPVGSPLSLECTVEGTSNPNLYWYRQAAGRGLQLLFYSVGIGQISSEVPQNLSASRPQDRQFILSSKKLLLSDSGFYLCAWSEYSGNTVYFGEGSWLTVV.